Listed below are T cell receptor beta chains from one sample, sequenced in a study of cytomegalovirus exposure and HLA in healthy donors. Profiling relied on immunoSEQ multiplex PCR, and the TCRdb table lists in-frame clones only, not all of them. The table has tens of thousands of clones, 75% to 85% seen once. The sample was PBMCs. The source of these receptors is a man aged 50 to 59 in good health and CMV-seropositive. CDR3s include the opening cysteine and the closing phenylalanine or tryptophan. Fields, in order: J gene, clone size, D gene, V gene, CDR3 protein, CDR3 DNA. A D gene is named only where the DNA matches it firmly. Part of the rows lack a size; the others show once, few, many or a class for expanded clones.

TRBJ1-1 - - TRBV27 CASSFTSGGVNTEAFF TGTGCCAGCAGTTTTACGTCGGGGGGGGTGAACACTGAAGCTTTCTTT
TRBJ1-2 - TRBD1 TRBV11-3 CASSPRDRGSNYGYTF TGTGCCAGCAGCCCCCGAGACAGGGGATCTAACTATGGCTACACCTTC
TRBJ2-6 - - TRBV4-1 CASSQHFSGANVLTF TGCGCCAGCAGCCAACATTTCTCTGGGGCCAACGTCCTGACTTTC
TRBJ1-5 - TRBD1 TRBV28 CASSPRTGGGNQPQHF TGTGCCAGCAGTCCTAGGACAGGGGGTGGCAATCAGCCCCAGCATTTT
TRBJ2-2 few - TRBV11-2 CASSLIPGELFF TGTGCCAGCAGCTTAATCCCGGGGGAGCTGTTTTTT
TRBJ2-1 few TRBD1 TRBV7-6 CASSTDRLAHEQFF TGTGCCAGCAGCACGGACAGGTTAGCACATGAGCAGTTCTTC
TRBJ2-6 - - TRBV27 CASSSRVSGANVLTF TGTGCCAGCAGTTCGCGAGTCTCTGGGGCCAACGTCCTGACTTTC
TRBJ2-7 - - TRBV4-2 CASSQDNAGRREQYF TGTGCCAGCAGCCAAGATAATGCGGGGAGGCGCGAGCAGTACTTC
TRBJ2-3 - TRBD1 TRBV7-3 CASSRQTGSTDTQYF TGTGCCAGCAGCAGACAGACAGGGTCAACAGATACGCAGTATTTT
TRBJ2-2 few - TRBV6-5 CASSPQPTTGELFF TGTGCCAGCAGCCCACAGCCGACGACCGGGGAGCTGTTTTTT
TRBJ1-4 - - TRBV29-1 CSVEGGVEEKLFF TGCAGCGTTGAGGGGGGGGTAGAAGAAAAACTGTTTTTT
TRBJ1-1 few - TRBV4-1 CASSQERRGLNTEAFF TGCGCCAGCAGCCAAGAGCGAAGAGGTTTGAACACTGAAGCTTTCTTT
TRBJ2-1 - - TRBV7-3 CASSPRVAPGNEQFF TGTGCCAGCAGCCCTCGGGTAGCCCCGGGTAATGAGCAGTTCTTC
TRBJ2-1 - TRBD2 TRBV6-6 CASSWRGGEDEQFF TGTGCCAGCAGTTGGCGCGGGGGGGAGGATGAGCAGTTCTTC
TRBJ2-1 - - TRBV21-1 CASDGGGYNEQFF TGTGCCAGCGACGGGGGAGGTTACAATGAGCAGTTCTTC